The 9 T cell receptor beta chains reported below all come from one sample, sequenced in a study of T-cell reconstitution after alpha-beta-depleted transplantation in children. The TCRbeta library incorporated unique molecular identifiers. TCRdb re-called the PCR reads through MiXCR, storing one row per CDR3 protein. The sample carries some 340,000 distinct CDR3 sequences, 10% recorded once. The sequencing used PBMCs from the stem cell graft donor, collected from the stem cell graft. These receptors came from a human donor who donated a stem cell graft to a child with acute lymphoblastic leukemia.

The V call is TRBV6-2 or TRBV6-3, the J call TRBJ2-7; D may be TRBD1 or TRBD2 (7 bases each). The CDR3 runs 19 residues. The ends were cut back, 6 bases at V and 4 bases at J, with 31 bases in the middle. CDR1 and CDR2 (germline): MNHEY, SVGEGT. The CDR3 DNA follows: TGTGCCAGCAGCACCGGGACAGAGCTGTCTAGCGGAGCAGGGTACGAGCAGTACTTC. It codes for CASSTGTELSSGAGYEQYF.

Only a few counts were recorded for this clonotype. This chain uses TRBV5-6 with TRBJ2-7; TRBD2 matches at 10 bases. The CDR3 is 14 amino acids. Germline V gene lookup returns CDR1 SGHDT and CDR2 YYEEEE. V lost 3 bases and J lost 1; bases outside the gene matches: 1. The CDR3 region has the DNA TGTGCCAGCAGCTCTAGCGGGAGATCCTACGAGCAGTACTTC. It yields the protein CASSSSGRSYEQYF. The variable domain in full, with the rest retrieved from reference TRBV5-6 and TRBJ2-7, is DAGVTQSPTHLIKTRGQQVTLRCSPKSGHDTVSWYQQALGQGPQFIFQYYEEEERQRGNFPDRFSGHQFPNYSSELNVNALLLGDSALYLCASSSSGRSYEQYFGPGTRLTVT.

This clonotype was seen a handful of times. The V call is TRBV29-1, the J call TRBJ1-1, with D possibly matching TRBD1 (6 bases). Germline V CDR1 and CDR2: SQVTM, ANQGSEA. The CDR3 runs 12 residues. V lost 4 bases and J lost 6, with 12 bases in between. CDR3 sequence: CSVVGGEAEAFF. The CDR3, as DNA: TGCAGCGTTGTAGGGGGGGAAGCTGAAGCTTTCTTT.

V usage is TRBV27 and J usage is TRBJ2-3; D remains ambiguous. The end of the DNA is better explained by TRBJ1-5, so the J call may be wrong. CDR3 length: 15 amino acids. CDR1 is MNHEY, CDR2 SMNVEV, per germline (reference sequence). This CDR3 reads CASCLAEPSTDTQHF. In DNA form, the CDR3 reads TGTGCCAGCTGTCTAGCGGAGCCTAGCACAGATACGCAGCATTTT.

This clonotype was picked up many times. The chain carries TRBV5-1 and TRBJ2-4; TRBD2 aligns across 12 bases. Germline V gene lookup returns CDR1 SGHRS and CDR2 YFSETQ. Trimming took 3 bases from V and 7 from J; bases not matched to a gene: 11. The length of the CDR3 is 17 residues. CDR3 DNA sequence: TGCGCCAGCAGCTCCGGACTAGCGGGACTTAACGGGAACATTCAGTACTTC. Protein: CASSSGLAGLNGNIQYF.

The genes are TRBV25-1 and TRBJ2-1; D unclear. Germline values: CDR1 MGHDK, CDR2 SYGVNS. CDR3 length equals 14 residues. V was clipped by 4 bases and J by 12 bases, with 19 bases between them. CDR3 coding DNA: TGTGCCAGCAGTGGTTCTGGTGGGGTTTCTGGGCAGTTCTTC. This translates into CASSGSGGVSGQFF.

The genes are TRBV15 and TRBJ2-1; D gene ambiguous. The V and J ends lost 6 bases and 10 bases respectively, with 13 bases between them. The CDR3 runs to 12 residues. Germline V CDR1 and CDR2: LNHNV, YYDKDF (reference sequence). CDR3 sequence (DNA): TGTGCCACCAGTTCTACCGCCTTCGAGCAGTTCTTC. It codes for CATSSTAFEQFF. The entire variable domain, with the rest obtained from reference TRBV15 and TRBJ2-1, is as follows: DAMVIQNPRYQVTQFGKPVTLSCSQTLNHNVMYWYQQKSSQAPKLLFHYYDKDFNNEADTPDNFQSRRPNTSFCFLDIRSPGLGDTAMYLCATSSTAFEQFFGPGTRLTVL.

This clonotype was seen more than once but under ten times. The chain has TRBV20-1 and TRBJ2-4; the D is unclear. The CDR3 runs 13 residues. The germline V gene encodes CDR1 DFQATT and CDR2 SNEGSKA (reference sequence). Trimming left V 1 base short and J 6 bases short, with 10 bases between. In DNA, the CDR3 is TGCAGTGCTAGAGTGGAGACATCAAACATTCAGTACTTC. It translates to CSARVETSNIQYF.

This clonotype was found a few times. The J gene is TRBJ2-4, the V gene TRBV5-1; 12 bases line up with TRBD2. The CDR3 totals 16 residues. The junction had 9 bases not matched to a gene; V was cut back by 5 bases and J by 6 bases. From germline, CDR1 is SGHRS and CDR2 YFSETQ. This chain's CDR3 is CASSFLAGGSGNIQYF. The CDR3 nucleotides are TGCGCCAGCAGTTTCCTAGCGGGAGGGAGCGGAAACATTCAGTACTTC.